What follows are 32 T cell receptor beta chains derived from one specimen sequenced in a study of blood T cell repertoires in COVID-19. Produced via immunoSEQ multiplex PCR; TCRdb's table is partial and in-frame only. The sample has fewer than 250,000 clones, 70% to 90% seen once. Sequencing input: peripheral blood. All receptors come from a middle-aged woman who had recovered from COVID-19.

The V call is TRBV30, the J call TRBJ2-1, with a weak D call TRBD2 (6 bases). The CDR3 runs 13 residues. Germline CDR1 reads GTSNPN; CDR2 reads SVGIG (reference sequence). The V end lost 2 bases, the J end lost 6 bases, and 11 bases lay between the germline ends. The CDR3 protein is CAWSHGTGNEQFF. The DNA of the CDR3 is TGTGCCTGGAGTCACGGGACTGGCAATGAGCAGTTCTTC.

V is TRBV7-9 and J is TRBJ2-1; 8 bases align to TRBD2. Germline V CDR1 and CDR2: SEHNR, FQNEAQ (reference sequence). After removal of 3 bases from V and 2 bases from J, the junction contained 3 bases not matched to a gene. This CDR3 has 15 residues. The chain's CDR3 is CASSLSSGPYNEQFF. CDR3 sequence (DNA): TGTGCCAGCAGCTTGTCTAGCGGGCCCTACAATGAGCAGTTCTTC.

V gene TRBV5-1 combines with J gene TRBJ2-5, with D unresolved. Per the germline V gene, CDR1 is SGHRS and CDR2 is YFSETQ. V dropped 5 bases and J dropped 5 bases, with 22 bases sitting between them. The CDR3 has 16 amino acids. The DNA for the CDR3 is TGCGCCAGCAGTCCTACGAAGGCAGGCTCTCAGGAGACCCAGTACTTC. Translation: CASSPTKAGSQETQYF.

The chain joins TRBV19 to TRBJ2-7, with D possibly matching TRBD2 (6 bases). The V end was cut by 5 bases, the J end by 4 bases, with 18 bases between. The germline gives CDR1 LNHDA, CDR2 SQIVND (reference sequence). The CDR3 extends over 15 amino acids. CDR3 region: CASSVAGGIRYEQYF. The CDR3 bases are TGTGCCAGTAGTGTAGCCGGCGGGATTAGGTACGAGCAGTACTTC.

The chain couples TRBV10-3 to TRBJ2-1; 11 positions match TRBD2. Germline CDR1 and CDR2: ENHRY and SYGVKD. V was pared by 7 bases and J by 6 bases, with 5 bases of the junction left unmatched. This CDR3 comprises 14 residues. CDR3 DNA: TGTGCCATCACGTCCGGGACTAGCGGCAATGAGCAGTTCTTC. It yields the protein CAITSGTSGNEQFF.

This rearrangement joins TRBV5-6 to TRBJ2-7, with 11 bases aligning to TRBD2. This CDR3 is built from 19 residues. CDR1 is SGHDT, CDR2 YYEEEE, per germline. V lost 4 bases to trimming and J lost 3 bases; unmatched junction nucleotides: 18. The CDR3 bases are TGTGCCAGCAGCCCTTACCGCCTAGCGGGAGGATTAAGGAACTACGAGCAGTACTTC. The encoded protein is CASSPYRLAGGLRNYEQYF.

This chain links TRBV13 with TRBJ2-5; possible D gene TRBD2, 5 bases. Germline V gene lookup returns CDR1 PRHDT and CDR2 FYEKMQ (reference sequence). V lost 2 bases to trimming and J lost 5 bases, with 12 bases between them. The CDR3 is made up of 14 amino acids. This CDR3 reads CASSLLAGGETQYF. The DNA of the CDR3 is TGTGCCAGCAGCTTATTGGCGGGTGGCGAGACCCAGTACTTC.

This rearrangement joins TRBV30 to TRBJ2-3, with D maybe TRBD2 (6 bases). This CDR3 is 14 amino acids long. The V gene's germline CDR1 is GTSNPN and CDR2 SVGIG (reference sequence). V shed 0 bases and J shed 8 bases, with 15 bases lying between them. The CDR3 DNA reads as TGTGCCTGGAGTGTTTTAGCGGCCGATGCTACGCAGTATTTT. Amino acid sequence: CAWSVLAADATQYF.

This rearrangement joins TRBV5-5 to TRBJ2-3, with TRBD2 identical over 8 bases. CDR1 is SGHKS and CDR2 is YYEKEE in the germline V gene (reference sequence). J gave up 2 bases and V 3 bases, and 11 bases lay outside the gene matches. The CDR3 is 17 residues long. The CDR3 reads CASSSSAGVVPTDTQYF. Written as DNA, the CDR3 is TGTGCCAGCAGCTCCTCAGCGGGAGTAGTCCCCACAGATACGCAGTATTTT.

This sequence joins TRBV7-6 and TRBJ2-3; 14 bases map to TRBD2. The germline CDR1 and CDR2 sequences are SGHVS and FNYEAQ. The V and J ends lost 5 bases and 6 bases, in that order; junction bases with no gene match: 4. This CDR3 is 15 amino acids long. CDR3 bases: TGTGCCAGCAGCAGGACTAGCGGGAGGTCGGATACGCAGTATTTT. Amino acid sequence: CASSRTSGRSDTQYF.

The V and J genes are TRBV5-1 and TRBJ2-1; the D gene is possibly TRBD2 (6 bases). The CDR3 sequence is 15 residues long. Looked up from germline, CDR1 is SGHRS and CDR2 is YFSETQ. Trimming cost V 5 bases and J 8 bases, with 20 bases left between them. CDR3 sequence: CASRRETTSLYEQFF. In DNA, the CDR3 is TGCGCCAGCAGGCGGGAAACGACGTCTTTGTATGAGCAGTTCTTC.

V and J are TRBV27 and TRBJ2-1, with D possibly being TRBD2 (6 bases). V was pared by 4 bases and J by 8 bases, with 6 bases between. The CDR3 covers 11 residues. CDR1 and CDR2 from the germline V gene are MNHEY and SMNVEV (reference sequence). As DNA, the CDR3 is TGTGCCAGCAGTTGGGGGGATGAGCAGTTCTTC. It codes for CASSWGDEQFF.

The chain couples TRBV19 to TRBJ2-3, with TRBD1 matching 12 bases. The V segment lost 6 bases and the J segment 3 bases; nucleotides outside the gene matches: 4. Germline assignment: CDR1 LNHDA and CDR2 SQIVND (reference sequence). The CDR3 totals 15 residues. The CDR3 region is CASRGQGAVTDTQYF. The CDR3 region has the DNA TGTGCCAGTAGGGGACAGGGGGCTGTAACAGATACGCAGTATTTT. Together with reference TRBV19 and TRBJ2-3, the CDR3 gives the full variable domain: DGGITQSPKYLFRKEGQNVTLSCEQNLNHDAMYWYRQDPGQGLRLIYYSQIVNDFQKGDIAEGYSVSREKKESFPLTVTSAQKNPTAFYLCASRGQGAVTDTQYFGPGTRLTVL.

The chain has TRBV7-3 and TRBJ2-1; 11 bases match TRBD2. V lost 0 bases and J lost 6; bases outside the gene matches: 16. In germline, CDR1 is SGHTA, CDR2 FQGTGA. This CDR3 has 20 residues. The CDR3 DNA reads as TGTGCCAGCAGCTTAACGGTAAAAAAGCTTAGCGGGAGGGCAATCAATGAGCAGTTCTTC. Its translation is CASSLTVKKLSGRAINEQFF.

The gene calls are TRBV4-1 and TRBJ2-2; 8 bases line up with TRBD1. The CDR3 runs 17 residues. The V gene end was trimmed by 3 bases and the J gene end by 6 bases; junction bases not matched to a gene: 12. Per the germline V gene, CDR1 is MGHRA and CDR2 is YSYEKL. For the CDR3, the DNA is TGCGCCAGCAGCCAGGGCGCACAGGGGGTTATGGCCGGGGAGCTGTTTTTT. Translated: CASSQGAQGVMAGELFF.

This chain joins TRBV4-2 and TRBJ2-1; 12 nucleotides agree with TRBD2. The trim removed 0 bases at V and 0 bases at J, leaving 9 bases unmatched. Germline CDR1 is LGHNA and CDR2 is YNFKEQ. This CDR3 contains 20 residues. CDR3 sequence: CASSQDQLAGGLYSYNEQFF. Here the CDR3 DNA reads TGTGCCAGCAGCCAAGATCAACTAGCGGGAGGCTTATACTCCTACAATGAGCAGTTCTTC.

This chain connects TRBV27 to TRBJ2-7, with D possibly being TRBD1 (5 bases). Germline V gene lookup returns CDR1 MNHEY and CDR2 SMNVEV (reference sequence). The CDR3 consists of 13 residues. V was trimmed by 2 bases and J by 2 bases, leaving 7 bases between them. The CDR3 loop reads CASSLGRAYEQYF. The CDR3 coding sequence is TGTGCCAGCAGTTTAGGCAGGGCCTACGAGCAGTACTTC.

The CDR3 coding sequence is TGTGCCATCAGCACAGGGAATGCGAACACTGAAGCTTTCTTT. Its protein product is CAISTGNANTEAFF. The V gene is TRBV10-3, the J gene TRBJ1-1; D is possibly TRBD1 (6 bases). Per germline, CDR1 ENHRY and CDR2 SYGVKD. This CDR3 has 14 amino acids. Trimming left V 6 bases short and J 1 base short, with 12 bases between.

This sequence joins TRBV3-1 (or the pseudogene TRBV3-2) and TRBJ2-1, with D maybe TRBD1 (6 bases). With 4 bases removed from V and 5 bases from J, the gap between germline ends came to 12 bases. The CDR3 sequence is 14 residues long. CDR1 is LGHDT, CDR2 YNNKEL, per germline (reference sequence). For the CDR3, the DNA is TGTGCCAGCAGCCCAAGGACAGTGGACAATGAGCAGTTCTTC. It is translated as CASSPRTVDNEQFF.

This clone appeared a few times. The J gene is TRBJ1-3, the V gene TRBV6-1; D unclear. The CDR3 is 18 residues long. In germline, CDR1 is MNHNS, CDR2 SASEGT. The germline V and J ends were trimmed by 0 bases and 0 bases, with 15 bases remaining between them. CDR3 sequence (DNA): TGTGCCAGCAGTGAAGCGAGGGCATCTACACGCTCTGGAAACACCATATATTTT. It specifies CASSEARASTRSGNTIYF.

This chain links TRBV28 with TRBJ1-5; TRBD1 matches 8 bases. The V gene end was trimmed by 5 bases and the J gene end by 6 bases; junction bases not matched to a gene: 15. Looked up from germline, CDR1 is MDHEN and CDR2 is SYDVKM. This CDR3 has 17 amino acids. CDR3 in DNA: TGTGCCAGCAGTACACCGCAGGGGGCCACAGGAGGTCAGCCCCAGCATTTT. Amino acid sequence: CASSTPQGATGGQPQHF.

This clone has only a few counts. This chain links TRBV5-8 with TRBJ2-7; 8 positions agree with TRBD2. The germline V gene encodes CDR1 SGHTS and CDR2 YDEGEE. V was pared by 4 bases and J by 5 bases, with 11 bases of the junction left unmatched. The CDR3 spans 15 residues. The CDR3 nucleotides are TGTGCCAGCAGCATAGCGGGGACCTCGGGGGACGAGCAGTACTTC. Protein: CASSIAGTSGDEQYF.

The J gene is TRBJ1-5, the V gene TRBV19; a possible D gene is TRBD1 (5 bases). From germline, CDR1 is LNHDA and CDR2 SQIVND (reference sequence). V dropped 3 bases and J dropped 0 bases, with 21 bases sitting between them. CDR3 length equals 19 residues. The CDR3 DNA sequence: TGTGCCAGTAGTATCAGGCAGGGAGGGCGCATAAATAGCAATCAGCCCCAGCATTTT. It encodes CASSIRQGGRINSNQPQHF.

The rearrangement uses TRBV6-6 and TRBJ2-3, with D unresolved. The CDR3 spans 14 residues. Germline CDR1 MNHNY, CDR2 SVGAGI (reference sequence). The V gene lost 0 bases and the J gene lost 4 bases, with 8 bases spanning the gap. CDR3 region: CASSYSSRSDTQYF. The CDR3 coding sequence is TGTGCCAGCAGTTACTCGAGTCGATCAGATACGCAGTATTTT.

With respect to this clone: The same CDR3 arises from other DNA sequences in this sample as well. The chain carries TRBV28 and TRBJ2-7; the match to TRBD1 covers 10 bases. With 5 bases clipped from V and 2 bases from J, the junction kept 6 bases outside the gene matches. CDR3 size: 15 residues. Germline lookup yields CDR1 MDHEN and CDR2 SYDVKM. CDR3 coding DNA: TGTGCCAGCAGTCTCTCCGGGACAGGGGCCTACGAGCAGTACTTC. The encoded protein is CASSLSGTGAYEQYF.

This chain uses TRBV2 with TRBJ2-5; 11 nucleotides align to TRBD1. Trimming took 6 bases from V and 4 from J; bases not matched to a gene: 7. The CDR3 length is 15 residues. Germline loops: CDR1 SNHLY, CDR2 FYNNEI. The CDR3 is CASSGGQGVGETQYF. In nucleotides, the CDR3 is TGTGCCAGCAGCGGGGGACAGGGGGTTGGAGAGACCCAGTACTTC.

This chain joins TRBV4-2 and TRBJ2-2; 8 bases fit TRBD2. There are 16 residues in the CDR3. Germline CDR1 reads LGHNA; CDR2 reads YNFKEQ. V gave up 0 bases and J gave up 7 bases; unmatched junction bases: 7. The CDR3 is CASSQDGAREVGELFF. DNA of the CDR3: TGTGCCAGCAGCCAAGATGGTGCGCGGGAGGTCGGGGAGCTGTTTTTT.

The chain joins TRBV29-1 to TRBJ1-1; D is possibly TRBD1 (5 bases). Germline V gene lookup returns CDR1 SQVTM and CDR2 ANQGSEA. The CDR3 is 13 amino acids. Trimming removed 5 bases at V and 1 base at J, with 11 bases between. The CDR3, as DNA: TGCAGCGTTCAGCTTCAGGGGAACACTGAAGCTTTCTTT. Its translation is CSVQLQGNTEAFF.

This chain links TRBV29-1 with TRBJ1-1, with 7 positions matching TRBD1. The CDR3 has 13 residues. The ends lost 3 bases at V and 0 bases at J; junction bases unmatched: 1. The germline gives CDR1 SQVTM, CDR2 ANQGSEA. The CDR3 reads CSVEDRMNTEAFF. As DNA, the CDR3 is TGCAGCGTTGAGGACAGGATGAACACTGAAGCTTTCTTT. Full variable domain (remainder filled in from reference TRBV29-1 and TRBJ1-1): SAVISQKPSRDICQRGTSLTIQCQVDSQVTMMFWYRQQPGQSLTLIATANQGSEATYESGFVIDKFPISRPNLTFSTLTVSNMSPEDSSIYLCSVEDRMNTEAFFGQGTRLTVV.

The chain has TRBV7-2 and TRBJ2-7, with D unclear. Germline CDR1 SGHTA, CDR2 FQGNSA. Trimming pared 2 bases from V and 3 bases from J, leaving 8 bases between. The CDR3 runs to 13 residues. CDR3 sequence: CASSLRRDYEQYF. In DNA, the CDR3 is TGTGCCAGCAGCTTACGCCGAGACTACGAGCAGTACTTC.

The V gene is TRBV18, the J gene TRBJ2-3, with D perhaps TRBD2 (5 bases). Trimming removed 3 bases from V and 2 bases from J, with 12 bases in between. Germline V CDR1 and CDR2: KGHSH, LQKENI. This CDR3 contains 15 residues. DNA of the CDR3: TGTGCCAGCTCACCGGCGGGTACCGCCACAGATACGCAGTATTTT. Encoded protein: CASSPAGTATDTQYF.

The chain employs TRBV27 and TRBJ2-1; TRBD2 matches 10 bases. Germline V gene sequence: CDR1 MNHEY, CDR2 SMNVEV (reference sequence). There are 17 residues in the CDR3. V shed 3 bases, J shed 6 bases, and the junction held 11 bases outside the gene matches. This chain's CDR3 is CASSLIAQREGRNEQFF. CDR3 bases: TGTGCCAGCAGTTTGATCGCCCAGCGGGAGGGCCGCAATGAGCAGTTCTTC.